One TCR beta chain is described in this entry. The source of the sample is a study of CXCR3-negative and CXCR3-positive naive CD8 T cells. The TRB cDNA libraries were prepared by 5' RACE with UMI labels. TCRdb re-called the 5' RACE reads; one entry per CDR3 protein, DNA not given. In total, the table holds roughly 48,000 distinct CDR3 sequences. Germline-derived CDR1 and CDR2 are DFQATT and SNEGSKA (reference sequence). The CDR3 is made up of 12 amino acids. V usage is TRBV20-1 and J usage is TRBJ1-1. This receptor was taken from a human donor in good health. Some clones in this sample may be carry-over from other donors' samples. The sample comprised memory CD8+ T cells from blood. The CDR3 sequence is CSAYPMNTEAFF.